A selection of T cell receptor beta chains follows, all from one sample in a study of blood T cell repertoires in COVID-19. This table comes from immunoSEQ multiplex PCR, and its TCRdb copy is limited to in-frame clones, with some not included. The table includes about 59,000 clones, about nine tenths detected once. Specimen: peripheral blood. The receptors were sampled from a man older than 75 with acute or convalescent COVID-19. Both conserved end residues are part of each CDR3. A D gene is named only where the DNA matches it firmly. Not all rows give a size; the values are once, few, many and, for expanded clones, a class.

abundance	j_gene	d_gene	v_gene	CDR3nt	CDR3aa
once	TRBJ1-1	-	TRBV5-4	TGTGCCAGCAGCCACCCCGAGGGGAACACTGAAGCTTTCTTT	CASSHPEGNTEAFF
-	TRBJ2-1	TRBD1	TRBV7-6	TGTGCCAGCAGACCCCGGGACAGCCGTGAGCAGTTCTTC	CASRPRDSREQFF
-	TRBJ2-7	TRBD2	TRBV7-9	TGTGCCAGCAGCCCTCCTTGGGAGGGGGAGCAGTACTTC	CASSPPWEGEQYF
-	TRBJ2-3	TRBD2	TRBV4-2	TGTGCCAGCAGCCAAGGGCCCCGGGGGGGGGTTTCAGATACGCAGTATTTT	CASSQGPRGGVSDTQYF
-	TRBJ2-4	-	TRBV9	TGTGCCAGCAGCGTAGAATCAGGGGCCAAAAACATTCAGTACTTC	CASSVESGAKNIQYF
-	TRBJ2-7	-	TRBV30	TGTGCCTGGAGTAGCTCCCGCGCGGCCTACGAGCAGTACTTC	CAWSSSRAAYEQYF
-	TRBJ1-5	-	TRBV12-3/TRBV12-4	TGTGCCAGCAGTTTAGTGGAGAATCAGCCCCAGCATTTT	CASSLVENQPQHF
once	TRBJ1-5	TRBD1	TRBV6-5	TGTGCCAGCAGTTACTCAAGGACAGGGGCTAAGACGGCCCAGCATTTT	CASSYSRTGAKTAQHF
-	TRBJ1-2	TRBD1	TRBV19	TGTGCCAGTAGTATAGATCCTGGGACAGCGTTCTATGGCTACACCTTC	CASSIDPGTAFYGYTF
once	TRBJ2-7	TRBD1	TRBV18	TGTGCCAGCTCACCACTGCTGACAGGGGAAAGCTACGAGCAGTACTTC	CASSPLLTGESYEQYF
-	TRBJ2-7	TRBD2	TRBV19	TGTGCCAGTAGTCCGCGACCTGGGACTAGCGGGGGAACCTACGAGCAGTACTTC	CASSPRPGTSGGTYEQYF
-	TRBJ2-2	TRBD1	TRBV19	TGTGCCAGTAGTATGTTAGGGGGCAACACCGGGGAGCTGTTTTTT	CASSMLGGNTGELFF
-	TRBJ2-7	-	TRBV5-1	TGCGCCAGCAGCGTGCCCCCCGGGTCTGCGACCTACGAGCAGTACTTC	CASSVPPGSATYEQYF
-	TRBJ1-5	-	TRBV19	TGTGCCAGTAGTATAGAGGAGGGTAGCAATCAGCCCCAGCATTTT	CASSIEEGSNQPQHF